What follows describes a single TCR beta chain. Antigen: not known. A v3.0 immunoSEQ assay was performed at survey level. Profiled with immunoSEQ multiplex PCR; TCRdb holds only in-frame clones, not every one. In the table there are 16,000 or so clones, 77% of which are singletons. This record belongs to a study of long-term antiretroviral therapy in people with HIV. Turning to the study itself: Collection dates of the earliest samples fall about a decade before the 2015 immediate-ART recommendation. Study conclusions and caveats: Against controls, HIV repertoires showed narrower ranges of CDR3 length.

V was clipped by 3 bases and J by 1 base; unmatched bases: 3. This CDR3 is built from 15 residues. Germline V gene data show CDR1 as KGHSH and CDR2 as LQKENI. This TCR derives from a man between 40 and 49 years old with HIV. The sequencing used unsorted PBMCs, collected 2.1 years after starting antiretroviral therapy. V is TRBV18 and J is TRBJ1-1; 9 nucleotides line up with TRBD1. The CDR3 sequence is CASSPGQGPNTEAFF. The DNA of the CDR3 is TGTGCCAGCTCACCGGGACAGGGACCGAACACTGAAGCTTTCTTT.